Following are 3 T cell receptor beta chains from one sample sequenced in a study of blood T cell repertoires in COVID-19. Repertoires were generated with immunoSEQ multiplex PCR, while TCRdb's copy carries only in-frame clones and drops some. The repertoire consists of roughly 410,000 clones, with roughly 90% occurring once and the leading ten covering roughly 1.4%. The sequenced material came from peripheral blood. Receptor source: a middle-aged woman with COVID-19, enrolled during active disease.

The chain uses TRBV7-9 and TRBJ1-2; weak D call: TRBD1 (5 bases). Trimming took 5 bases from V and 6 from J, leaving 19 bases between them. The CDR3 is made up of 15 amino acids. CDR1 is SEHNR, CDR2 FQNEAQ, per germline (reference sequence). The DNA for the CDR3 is TGTGCCAGCAGCGTCCTCGCAGGGAGGTATGATGGCTACACCTTC. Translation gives CASSVLAGRYDGYTF.

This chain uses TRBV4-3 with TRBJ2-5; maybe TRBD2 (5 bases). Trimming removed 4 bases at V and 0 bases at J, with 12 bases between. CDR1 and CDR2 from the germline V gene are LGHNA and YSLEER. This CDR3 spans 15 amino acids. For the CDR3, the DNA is TGCGCCAGCAGCCTTAGAGAGGGTAACCAAGAGACCCAGTACTTC. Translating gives CASSLREGNQETQYF.

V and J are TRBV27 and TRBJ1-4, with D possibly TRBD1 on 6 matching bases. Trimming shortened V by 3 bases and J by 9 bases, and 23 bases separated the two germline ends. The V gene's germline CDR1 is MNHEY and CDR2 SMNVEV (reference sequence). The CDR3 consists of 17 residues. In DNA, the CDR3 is TGTGCCAGCAGTTTTCTGTCCACCGGGGGGGCGGAGAAAAAACTGTTTTTT. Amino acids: CASSFLSTGGAEKKLFF.